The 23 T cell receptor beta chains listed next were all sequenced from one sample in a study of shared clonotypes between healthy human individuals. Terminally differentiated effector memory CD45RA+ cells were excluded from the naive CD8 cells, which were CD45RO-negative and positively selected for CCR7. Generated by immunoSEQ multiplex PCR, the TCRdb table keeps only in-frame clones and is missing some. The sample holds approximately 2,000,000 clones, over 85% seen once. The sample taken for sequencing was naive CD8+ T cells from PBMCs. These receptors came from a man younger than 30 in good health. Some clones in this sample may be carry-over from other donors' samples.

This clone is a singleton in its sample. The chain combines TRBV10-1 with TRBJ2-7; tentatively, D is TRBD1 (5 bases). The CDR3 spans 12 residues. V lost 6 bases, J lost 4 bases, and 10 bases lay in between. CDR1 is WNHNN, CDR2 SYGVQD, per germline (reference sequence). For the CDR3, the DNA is TGCGCCAGCAGGGGATCAGGGTACGAGCAGTACTTC. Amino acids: CASRGSGYEQYF.

CDR3 sequence (DNA): TGTGCCAGCAGCCCCACAGGGGGGATGTTTAATGAGCAGTTCTTC. Translation: CASSPTGGMFNEQFF. The genes are TRBV6-4 and TRBJ2-1; 8 nucleotides agree with TRBD1. V gave up 6 bases and J gave up 7 bases; unmatched junction bases: 11. The CDR3 has 15 amino acids. Germline CDR1 MRHNA, CDR2 SNTAGT.

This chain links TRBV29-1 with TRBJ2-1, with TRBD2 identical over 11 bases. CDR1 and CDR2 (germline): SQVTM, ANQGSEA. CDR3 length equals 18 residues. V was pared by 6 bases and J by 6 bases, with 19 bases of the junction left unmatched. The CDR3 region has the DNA TGCAGCGTCGCCGGAGGAATAAGGACTAGCGGGCATGTCAATGAGCAGTTCTTC. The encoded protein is CSVAGGIRTSGHVNEQFF.

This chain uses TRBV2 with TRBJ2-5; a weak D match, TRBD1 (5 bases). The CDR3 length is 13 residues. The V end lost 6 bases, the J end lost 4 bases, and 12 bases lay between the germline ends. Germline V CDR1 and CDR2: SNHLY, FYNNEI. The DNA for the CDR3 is TGTGCCAGCAGCGGCGACAGTCCAGAGACCCAGTACTTC. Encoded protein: CASSGDSPETQYF. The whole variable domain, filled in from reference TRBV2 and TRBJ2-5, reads EPEVTQTPSHQVTQMGQEVILRCVPISNHLYFYWYRQILGQKVEFLVSFYNNEISEKSEIFDDQFSVERPDGSNFTLKIRSTKLEDSAMYFCASSGDSPETQYFGPGTRLLVL.

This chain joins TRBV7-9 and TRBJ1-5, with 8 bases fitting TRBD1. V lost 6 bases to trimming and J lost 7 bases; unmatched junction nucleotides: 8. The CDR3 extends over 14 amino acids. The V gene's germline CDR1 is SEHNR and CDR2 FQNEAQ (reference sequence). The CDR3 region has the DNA TGTGCCAGCAGTTCTTCAGGGGGCTTCCAGCCCCAGCATTTT. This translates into CASSSSGGFQPQHF.

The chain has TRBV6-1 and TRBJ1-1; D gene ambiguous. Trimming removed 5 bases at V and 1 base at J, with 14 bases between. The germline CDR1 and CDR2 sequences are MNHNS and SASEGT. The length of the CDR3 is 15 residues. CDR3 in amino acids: CASSLRVLTNTEAFF. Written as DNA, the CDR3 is TGTGCCAGCAGTCTACGGGTTTTGACGAACACTGAAGCTTTCTTT.

CDR3 protein: CASSEAGETYEQYF. The CDR3 region has the DNA TGTGCCAGCAGTGAAGCGGGGGAAACCTACGAGCAGTACTTC. The chain joins TRBV2 to TRBJ2-7; D is perhaps TRBD1 or TRBD2 (5 bases each). CDR1 and CDR2 (germline): SNHLY, FYNNEI. V dropped 0 bases and J dropped 2 bases, with 8 bases sitting between them. CDR3 size: 14 residues. The full variable domain, with the rest looked up from reference TRBV2 and TRBJ2-7, is EPEVTQTPSHQVTQMGQEVILRCVPISNHLYFYWYRQILGQKVEFLVSFYNNEISEKSEIFDDQFSVERPDGSNFTLKIRSTKLEDSAMYFCASSEAGETYEQYFGPGTRLTVT.

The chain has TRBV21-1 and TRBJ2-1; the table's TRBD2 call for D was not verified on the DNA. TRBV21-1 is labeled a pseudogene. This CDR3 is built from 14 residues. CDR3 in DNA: TGTGCCAGCCATGGCGGGGTACCCTACAATGAGCAGTTCTTC. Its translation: CASHGGVPYNEQFF.

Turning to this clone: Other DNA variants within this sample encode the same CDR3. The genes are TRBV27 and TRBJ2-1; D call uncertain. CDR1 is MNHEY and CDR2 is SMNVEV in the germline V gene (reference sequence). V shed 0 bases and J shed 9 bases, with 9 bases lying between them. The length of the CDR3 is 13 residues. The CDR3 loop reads CASSLSWGGEQFF. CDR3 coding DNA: TGTGCCAGCAGTTTATCTTGGGGTGGTGAGCAGTTCTTC.

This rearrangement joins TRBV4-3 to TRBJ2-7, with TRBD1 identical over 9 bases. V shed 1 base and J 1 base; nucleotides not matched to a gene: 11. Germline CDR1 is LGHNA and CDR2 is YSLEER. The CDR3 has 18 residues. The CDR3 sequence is CASSQVLVGTGISYEQYF. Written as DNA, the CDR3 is TGCGCCAGCAGCCAAGTTCTGGTAGGGACAGGGATTTCCTACGAGCAGTACTTC.

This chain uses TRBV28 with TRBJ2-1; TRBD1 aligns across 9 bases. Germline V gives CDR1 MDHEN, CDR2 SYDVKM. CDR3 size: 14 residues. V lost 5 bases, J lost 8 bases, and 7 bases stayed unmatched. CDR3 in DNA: TGTGCCAGCAGTCAACGGGACAGGGTACATGAGCAGTTCTTC. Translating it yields CASSQRDRVHEQFF.

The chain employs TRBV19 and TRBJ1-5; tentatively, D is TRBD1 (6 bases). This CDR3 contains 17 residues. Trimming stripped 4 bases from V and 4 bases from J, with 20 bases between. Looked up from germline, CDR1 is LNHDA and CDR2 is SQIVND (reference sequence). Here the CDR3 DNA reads TGTGCCAGTAGTACACAGGACGGGGGCGGCTGGAATCAGCCCCAGCATTTT. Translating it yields CASSTQDGGGWNQPQHF.

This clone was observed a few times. CDR3 protein: CASSEASGRVSEQYF. The CDR3 DNA reads as TGCGCCAGCAGTGAGGCTAGCGGGAGGGTGTCCGAGCAGTACTTC. This rearrangement joins TRBV10-1 to TRBJ2-7; TRBD2 aligns across 12 bases. Germline assignment: CDR1 WNHNN and CDR2 SYGVQD (reference sequence). The CDR3 has 15 amino acids. The V segment lost 2 bases and the J segment 6 bases; nucleotides outside the gene matches: 5.

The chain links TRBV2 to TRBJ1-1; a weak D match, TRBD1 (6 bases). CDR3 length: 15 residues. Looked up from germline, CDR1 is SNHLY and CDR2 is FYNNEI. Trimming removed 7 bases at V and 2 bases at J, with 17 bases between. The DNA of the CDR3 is TGTGCCAGCAATCGAAAAGACAGGCCAAACACTGAAGCTTTCTTT. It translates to CASNRKDRPNTEAFF. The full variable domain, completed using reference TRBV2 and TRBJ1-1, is EPEVTQTPSHQVTQMGQEVILRCVPISNHLYFYWYRQILGQKVEFLVSFYNNEISEKSEIFDDQFSVERPDGSNFTLKIRSTKLEDSAMYFCASNRKDRPNTEAFFGQGTRLTVV.

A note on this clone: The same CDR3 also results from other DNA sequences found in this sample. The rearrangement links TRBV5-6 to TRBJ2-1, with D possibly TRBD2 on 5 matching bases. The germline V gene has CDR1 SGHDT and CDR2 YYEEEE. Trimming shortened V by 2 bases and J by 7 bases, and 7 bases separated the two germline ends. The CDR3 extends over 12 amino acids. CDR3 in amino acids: CASSFTSNEQFF. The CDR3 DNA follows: TGTGCCAGCAGCTTTACTAGTAATGAGCAGTTCTTC. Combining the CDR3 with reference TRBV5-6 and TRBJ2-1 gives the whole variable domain DAGVTQSPTHLIKTRGQQVTLRCSPKSGHDTVSWYQQALGQGPQFIFQYYEEEERQRGNFPDRFSGHQFPNYSSELNVNALLLGDSALYLCASSFTSNEQFFGPGTRLTVL.

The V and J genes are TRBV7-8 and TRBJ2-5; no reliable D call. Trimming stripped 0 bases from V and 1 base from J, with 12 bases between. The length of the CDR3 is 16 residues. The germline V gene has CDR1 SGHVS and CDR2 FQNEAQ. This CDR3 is CASSLAYREPQETQYF. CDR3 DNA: TGTGCCAGCAGCTTAGCGTATAGGGAACCCCAAGAGACCCAGTACTTC. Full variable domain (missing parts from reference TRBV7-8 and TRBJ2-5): GAGVSQSPRYKVAKRGQDVALRCDPISGHVSLFWYQQALGQGPEFLTYFQNEAQLDKSGLPSDRFFAERPEGSVSTLKIQRTQQEDSAVYLCASSLAYREPQETQYFGPGTRLLVL.

The CDR3 sequence is CATSRVGPSPYEQYF. In nucleotides, the CDR3 is TGTGCCACCAGCAGAGTAGGACCTAGTCCCTACGAGCAGTACTTC. The chain combines TRBV15 with TRBJ2-7; D uncertain. The CDR3 runs to 15 residues. Trimming shortened V by 1 base and J by 2 bases, and 12 bases separated the two germline ends. CDR1 is LNHNV and CDR2 is YYDKDF in the germline V gene (reference sequence).

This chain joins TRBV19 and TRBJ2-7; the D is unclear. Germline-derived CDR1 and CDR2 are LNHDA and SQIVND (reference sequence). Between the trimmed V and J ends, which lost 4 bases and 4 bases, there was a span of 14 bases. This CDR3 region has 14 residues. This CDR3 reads CASSRVHRVYEQYF. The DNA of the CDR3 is TGTGCCAGTAGTAGGGTACACCGGGTTTACGAGCAGTACTTC.

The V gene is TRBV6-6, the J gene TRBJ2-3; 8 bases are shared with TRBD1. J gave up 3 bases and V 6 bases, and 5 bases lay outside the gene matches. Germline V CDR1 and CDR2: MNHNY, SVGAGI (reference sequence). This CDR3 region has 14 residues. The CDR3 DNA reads TGTGCCAGCAGCGGACAGGGCCAGACAGATACGCAGTATTTT. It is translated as CASSGQGQTDTQYF.

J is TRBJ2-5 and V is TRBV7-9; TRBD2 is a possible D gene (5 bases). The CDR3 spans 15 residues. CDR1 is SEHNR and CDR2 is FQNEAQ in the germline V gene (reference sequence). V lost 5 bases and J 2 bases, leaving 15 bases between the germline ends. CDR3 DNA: TGTGCCAGCAGCGGGCGGACTGACGAACAAGAGACCCAGTACTTC. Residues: CASSGRTDEQETQYF.

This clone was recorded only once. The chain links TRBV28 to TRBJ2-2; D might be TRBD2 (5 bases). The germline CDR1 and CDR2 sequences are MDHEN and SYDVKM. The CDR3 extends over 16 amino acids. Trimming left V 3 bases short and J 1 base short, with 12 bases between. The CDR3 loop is CASSLVAGKNTGELFF. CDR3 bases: TGTGCCAGCAGTTTGGTGGCGGGCAAGAACACCGGGGAGCTGTTTTTT.

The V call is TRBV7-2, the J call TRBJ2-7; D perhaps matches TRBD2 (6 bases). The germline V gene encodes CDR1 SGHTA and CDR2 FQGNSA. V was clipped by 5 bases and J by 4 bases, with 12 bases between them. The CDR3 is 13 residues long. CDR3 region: CASSPGGNYEQYF. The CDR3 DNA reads TGTGCCAGCAGCCCCGGCGGGAATTACGAGCAGTACTTC.

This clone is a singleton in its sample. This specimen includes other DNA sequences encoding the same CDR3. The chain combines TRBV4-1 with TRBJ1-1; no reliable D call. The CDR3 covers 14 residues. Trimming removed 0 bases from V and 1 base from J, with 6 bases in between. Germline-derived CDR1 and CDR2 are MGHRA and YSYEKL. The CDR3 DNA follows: TGCGCCAGCAGCCAAGAGCCGGGGAACACTGAAGCTTTCTTT. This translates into CASSQEPGNTEAFF.